This TCR beta chain derives from a study of cytomegalovirus exposure and HLA in healthy donors. It was with 60 Vbeta and 13 Jbeta primers that the PCR ran. Assay: immunoSEQ multiplex PCR; the TCRdb copy retains only in-frame clones and omits some. The data show some 180,000 clones, about 85% seen once. Looked up from germline, CDR1 is SNHLY and CDR2 is FYNNEI. This CDR3 comprises 15 residues. The V segment lost 7 bases and the J segment 3 bases; nucleotides outside the gene matches: 11. The chain links TRBV2 to TRBJ2-7, with 8 bases fitting TRBD1. The receptor was isolated from a boy between 2 and 10 years old in good health and CMV-seronegative. The sequencing sample was made of PBMCs. The CDR3 protein is CASIQGQGGRYEQYF. For the CDR3, the DNA is TGTGCCAGCATCCAAGGACAGGGTGGTCGCTACGAGCAGTACTTC.